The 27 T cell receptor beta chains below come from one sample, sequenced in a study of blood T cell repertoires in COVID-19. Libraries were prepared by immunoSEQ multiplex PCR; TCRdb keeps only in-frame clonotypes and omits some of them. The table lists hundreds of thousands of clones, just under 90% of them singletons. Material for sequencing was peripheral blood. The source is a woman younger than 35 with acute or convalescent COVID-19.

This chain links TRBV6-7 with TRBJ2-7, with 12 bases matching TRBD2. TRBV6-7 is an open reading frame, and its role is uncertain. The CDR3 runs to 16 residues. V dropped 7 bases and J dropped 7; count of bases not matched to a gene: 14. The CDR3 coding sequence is TGTGCCAGCAACTCTCAGGGGGGACTAGCGGGTTTGGAGCAGTACTTC. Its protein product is CASNSQGGLAGLEQYF.

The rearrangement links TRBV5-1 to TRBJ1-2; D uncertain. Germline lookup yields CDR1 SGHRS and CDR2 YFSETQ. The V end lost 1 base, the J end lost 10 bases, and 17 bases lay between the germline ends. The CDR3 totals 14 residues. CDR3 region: CASSLFGRDGSYTF. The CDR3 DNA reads TGCGCCAGCAGCTTGTTCGGACGGGATGGATCCTACACCTTC.

CDR3 coding DNA: TGTGCCAGCAGGAGTTACAGGGGGATCCCCTACAATGAGCAGTTCTTC. Translation: CASRSYRGIPYNEQFF. The rearrangement joins TRBV11-2 to TRBJ2-1; TRBD1 matches 8 bases. Germline V CDR1 and CDR2: SGHAT, FQNNGV. This CDR3 contains 16 residues. V lost 6 bases to trimming and J lost 2 bases; unmatched junction nucleotides: 9.

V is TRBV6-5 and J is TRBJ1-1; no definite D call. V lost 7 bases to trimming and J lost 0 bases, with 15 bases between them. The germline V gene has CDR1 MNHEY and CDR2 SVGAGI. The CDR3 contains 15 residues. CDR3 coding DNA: TGTGCCAGCACCCGAACCGGGGATTTGAACACTGAAGCTTTCTTT. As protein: CASTRTGDLNTEAFF.

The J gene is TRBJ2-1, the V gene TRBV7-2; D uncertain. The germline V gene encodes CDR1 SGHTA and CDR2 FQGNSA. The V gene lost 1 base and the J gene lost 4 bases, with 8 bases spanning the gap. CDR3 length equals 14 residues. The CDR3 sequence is CASSLVARYNEQFF. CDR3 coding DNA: TGTGCCAGCAGCTTAGTGGCGAGGTACAATGAGCAGTTCTTC.

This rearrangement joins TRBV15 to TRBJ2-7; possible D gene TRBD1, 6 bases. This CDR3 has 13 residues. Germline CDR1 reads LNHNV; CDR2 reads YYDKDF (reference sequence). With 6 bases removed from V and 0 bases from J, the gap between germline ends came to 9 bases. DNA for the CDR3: TGTGCCACCAGGCAGGGGTACTCCTACGAGCAGTACTTC. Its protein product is CATRQGYSYEQYF.

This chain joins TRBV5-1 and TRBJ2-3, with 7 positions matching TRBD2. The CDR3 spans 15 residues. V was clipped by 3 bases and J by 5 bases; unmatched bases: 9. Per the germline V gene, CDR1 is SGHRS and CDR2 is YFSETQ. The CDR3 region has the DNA TGCGCCAGCAGCTCCCAGCGGGGAGCTAAAGATACGCAGTATTTT. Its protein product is CASSSQRGAKDTQYF.

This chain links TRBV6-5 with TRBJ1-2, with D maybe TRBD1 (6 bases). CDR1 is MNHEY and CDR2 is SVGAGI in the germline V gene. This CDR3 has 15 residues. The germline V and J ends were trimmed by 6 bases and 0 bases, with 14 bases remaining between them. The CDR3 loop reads CASRLRDTTNYGYTF. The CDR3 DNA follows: TGTGCCAGCAGACTGAGGGACACCACTAACTATGGCTACACCTTC.

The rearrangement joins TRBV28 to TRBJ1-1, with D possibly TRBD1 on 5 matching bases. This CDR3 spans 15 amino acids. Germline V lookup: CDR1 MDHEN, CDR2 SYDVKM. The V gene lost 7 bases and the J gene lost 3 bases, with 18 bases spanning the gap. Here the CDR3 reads CASTIGRASYTEAFF. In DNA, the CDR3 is TGTGCCAGCACCATCGGCAGGGCCTCATACACTGAAGCTTTCTTT.

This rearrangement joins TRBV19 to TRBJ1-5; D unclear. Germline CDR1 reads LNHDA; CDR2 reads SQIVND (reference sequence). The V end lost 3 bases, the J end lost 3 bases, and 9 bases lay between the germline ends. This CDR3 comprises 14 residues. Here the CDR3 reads CASSIPGFNQPQHF. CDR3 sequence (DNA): TGTGCCAGTAGTATCCCCGGGTTCAATCAGCCCCAGCATTTT. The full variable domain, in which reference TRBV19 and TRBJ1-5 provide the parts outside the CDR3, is DGGITQSPKYLFRKEGQNVTLSCEQNLNHDAMYWYRQDPGQGLRLIYYSQIVNDFQKGDIAEGYSVSREKKESFPLTVTSAQKNPTAFYLCASSIPGFNQPQHFGDGTRLSIL.

The CDR3 sequence is CASRPSSGPYEQYF. CDR3 DNA sequence: TGTGCCAGTAGACCATCTAGCGGGCCCTACGAGCAGTACTTC. The rearrangement joins TRBV19 to TRBJ2-7; 8 positions match TRBD2. This CDR3 is built from 14 residues. Trimming cost V 6 bases and J 2 bases; bases outside gene matches: 6. The V gene's germline CDR1 is LNHDA and CDR2 SQIVND (reference sequence).

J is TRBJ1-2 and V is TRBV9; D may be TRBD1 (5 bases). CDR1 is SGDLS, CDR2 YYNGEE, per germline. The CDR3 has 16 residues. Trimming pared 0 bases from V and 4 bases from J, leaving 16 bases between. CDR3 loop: CASSVEQGASVYGYTF. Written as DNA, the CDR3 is TGTGCCAGCAGCGTAGAGCAGGGTGCCAGCGTCTATGGCTACACCTTC. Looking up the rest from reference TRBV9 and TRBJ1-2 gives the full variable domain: DSGVTQTPKHLITATGQRVTLRCSPRSGDLSVYWYQQSLDQGLQFLIQYYNGEERAKGNILERFSAQQFPDLHSELNLSSLELGDSALYFCASSVEQGASVYGYTFGSGTRLTVV.

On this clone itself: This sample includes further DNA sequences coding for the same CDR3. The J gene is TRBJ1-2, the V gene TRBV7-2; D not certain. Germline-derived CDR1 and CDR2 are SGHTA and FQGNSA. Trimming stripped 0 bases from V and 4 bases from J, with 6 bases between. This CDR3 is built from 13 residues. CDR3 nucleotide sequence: TGTGCCAGCAGCTTAGCACGGTCCTATGGCTACACCTTC. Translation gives CASSLARSYGYTF.

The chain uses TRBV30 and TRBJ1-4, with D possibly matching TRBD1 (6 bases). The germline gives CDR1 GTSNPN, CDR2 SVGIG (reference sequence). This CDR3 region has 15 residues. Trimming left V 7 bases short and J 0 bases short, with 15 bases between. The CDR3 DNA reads TGTGCCTTGACCGGACAGACTGCAACTAATGAAAAACTGTTTTTT. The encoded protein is CALTGQTATNEKLFF.

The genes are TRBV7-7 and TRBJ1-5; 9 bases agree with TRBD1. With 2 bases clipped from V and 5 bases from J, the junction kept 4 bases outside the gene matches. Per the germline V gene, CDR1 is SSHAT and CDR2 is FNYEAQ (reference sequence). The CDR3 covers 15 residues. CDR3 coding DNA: TGTGCCAGCAGCTTAAGGGACAGGGCCTATCAGCCCCAGCATTTT. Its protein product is CASSLRDRAYQPQHF.

CDR3 bases: TGTGCCTGGAGTGTAGGACAGGGGGGTGATGCTTTCTTT. Its protein product is CAWSVGQGGDAFF. V gene TRBV30 combines with J gene TRBJ1-1, with 10 bases identical to TRBD1. The CDR3 consists of 13 residues. V shed 0 bases and J 11 bases; nucleotides not matched to a gene: 6. Germline assignment: CDR1 GTSNPN and CDR2 SVGIG (reference sequence).

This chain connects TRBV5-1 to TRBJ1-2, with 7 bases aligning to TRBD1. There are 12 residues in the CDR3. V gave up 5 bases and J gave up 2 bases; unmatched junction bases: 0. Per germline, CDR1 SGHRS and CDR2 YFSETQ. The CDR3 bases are TGCGCCAGCAGACAGGGGAACTATGGCTACACCTTC. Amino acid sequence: CASRQGNYGYTF.

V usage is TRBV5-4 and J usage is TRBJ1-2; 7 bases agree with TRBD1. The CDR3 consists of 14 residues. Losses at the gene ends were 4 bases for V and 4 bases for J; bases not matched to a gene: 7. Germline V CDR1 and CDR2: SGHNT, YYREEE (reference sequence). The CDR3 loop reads CASSDPGQTYGYTF. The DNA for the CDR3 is TGTGCCAGCAGCGACCCGGGACAGACCTATGGCTACACCTTC. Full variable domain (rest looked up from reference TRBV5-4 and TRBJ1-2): ETGVTQSPTHLIKTRGQQVTLRCSSQSGHNTVSWYQQALGQGPQFIFQYYREEENGRGNFPPRFSGLQFPNYSSELNVNALELDDSALYLCASSDPGQTYGYTFGSGTRLTVV.

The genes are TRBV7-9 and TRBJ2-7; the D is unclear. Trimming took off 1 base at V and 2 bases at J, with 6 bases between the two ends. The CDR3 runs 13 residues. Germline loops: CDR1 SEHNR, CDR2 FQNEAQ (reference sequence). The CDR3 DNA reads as TGTGCCAGCAGCTTAGACACCCCCTACGAGCAGTACTTC. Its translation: CASSLDTPYEQYF.

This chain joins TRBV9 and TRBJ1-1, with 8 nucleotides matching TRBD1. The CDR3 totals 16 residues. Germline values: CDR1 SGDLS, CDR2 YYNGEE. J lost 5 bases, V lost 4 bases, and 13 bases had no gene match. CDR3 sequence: CASSPSAGGVGTEAFF. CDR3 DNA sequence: TGTGCCAGCAGCCCCTCGGCAGGGGGCGTCGGTACTGAAGCTTTCTTT.

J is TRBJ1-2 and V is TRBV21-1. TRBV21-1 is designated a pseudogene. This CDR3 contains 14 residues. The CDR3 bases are TGTGCCAGCAGCAAAAAAGGCTCCGGAGGTGGCTACACCTTC. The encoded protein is CASSKKGSGGGYTF.

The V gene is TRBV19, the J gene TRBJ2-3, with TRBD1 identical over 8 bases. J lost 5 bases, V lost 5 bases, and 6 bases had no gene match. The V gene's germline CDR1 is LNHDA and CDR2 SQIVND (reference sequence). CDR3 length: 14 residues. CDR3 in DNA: TGTGCCAGTAGTCTCAGAGACAGGGGAGATACGCAGTATTTT. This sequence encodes CASSLRDRGDTQYF. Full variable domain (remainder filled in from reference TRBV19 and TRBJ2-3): DGGITQSPKYLFRKEGQNVTLSCEQNLNHDAMYWYRQDPGQGLRLIYYSQIVNDFQKGDIAEGYSVSREKKESFPLTVTSAQKNPTAFYLCASSLRDRGDTQYFGPGTRLTVL.

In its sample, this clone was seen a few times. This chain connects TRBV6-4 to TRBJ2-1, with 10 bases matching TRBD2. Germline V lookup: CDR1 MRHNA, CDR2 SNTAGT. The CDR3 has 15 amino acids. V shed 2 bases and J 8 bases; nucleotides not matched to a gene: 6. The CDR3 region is CASSDRSGGAHEQFF. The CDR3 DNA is TGTGCCAGCAGTGACAGAAGCGGGGGGGCCCATGAGCAGTTCTTC.

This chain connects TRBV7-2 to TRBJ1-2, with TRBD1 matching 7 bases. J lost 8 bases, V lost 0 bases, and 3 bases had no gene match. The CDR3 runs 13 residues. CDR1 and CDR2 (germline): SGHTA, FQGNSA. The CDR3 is CASSLAPGGGYTF. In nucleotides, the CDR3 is TGTGCCAGCAGCTTAGCCCCAGGGGGAGGCTACACCTTC.

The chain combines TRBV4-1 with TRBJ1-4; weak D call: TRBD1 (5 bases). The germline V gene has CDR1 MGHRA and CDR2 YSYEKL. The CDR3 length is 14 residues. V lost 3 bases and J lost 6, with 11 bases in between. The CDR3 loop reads CASSQIKGYEKLFF. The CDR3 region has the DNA TGCGCCAGCAGCCAGATAAAGGGGTATGAAAAACTGTTTTTT.

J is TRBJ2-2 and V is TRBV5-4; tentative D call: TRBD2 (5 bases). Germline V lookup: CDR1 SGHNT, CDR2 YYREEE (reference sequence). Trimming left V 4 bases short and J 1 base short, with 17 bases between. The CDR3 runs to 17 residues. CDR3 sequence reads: CASSGQEEEKNTGELFF. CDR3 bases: TGTGCCAGCAGCGGGCAGGAGGAGGAAAAGAACACCGGGGAGCTGTTTTTT. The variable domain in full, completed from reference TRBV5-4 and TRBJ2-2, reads ETGVTQSPTHLIKTRGQQVTLRCSSQSGHNTVSWYQQALGQGPQFIFQYYREEENGRGNFPPRFSGLQFPNYSSELNVNALELDDSALYLCASSGQEEEKNTGELFFGEGSRLTVL.

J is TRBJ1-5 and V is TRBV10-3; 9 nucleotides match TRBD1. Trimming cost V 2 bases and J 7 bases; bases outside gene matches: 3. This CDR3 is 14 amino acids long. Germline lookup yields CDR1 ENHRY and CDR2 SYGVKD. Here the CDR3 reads CAISEGGQGQPQHF. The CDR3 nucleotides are TGTGCCATCAGTGAGGGGGGACAGGGACAGCCCCAGCATTTT.